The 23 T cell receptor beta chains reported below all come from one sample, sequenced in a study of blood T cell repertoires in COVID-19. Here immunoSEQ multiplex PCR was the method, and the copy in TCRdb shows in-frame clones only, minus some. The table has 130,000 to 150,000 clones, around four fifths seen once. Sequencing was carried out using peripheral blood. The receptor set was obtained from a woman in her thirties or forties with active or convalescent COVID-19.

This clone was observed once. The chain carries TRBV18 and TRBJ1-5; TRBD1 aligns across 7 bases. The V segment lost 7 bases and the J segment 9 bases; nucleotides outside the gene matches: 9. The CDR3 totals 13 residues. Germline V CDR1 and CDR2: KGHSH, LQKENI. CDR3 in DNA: TGTGCCAGCTTGGGGACAGCTAAGGGGCCCCAGCATTTT. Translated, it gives CASLGTAKGPQHF.

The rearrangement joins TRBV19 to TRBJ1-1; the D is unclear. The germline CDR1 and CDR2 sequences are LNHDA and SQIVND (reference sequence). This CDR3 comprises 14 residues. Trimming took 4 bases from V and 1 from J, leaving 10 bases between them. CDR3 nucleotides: TGTGCCAGTAGTACCCAGACACCGAACACTGAAGCTTTCTTT. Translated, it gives CASSTQTPNTEAFF.

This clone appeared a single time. CDR3 nucleotide sequence: TGTGCCTGGTTTCCCTACACTGAAGCTTTCTTT. Its protein product is CAWFPYTEAFF. This sequence joins TRBV30 and TRBJ1-1; D gene unclear. Germline CDR1 reads GTSNPN; CDR2 reads SVGIG (reference sequence). Trimming stripped 5 bases from V and 3 bases from J, with 7 bases between. The CDR3 runs to 11 residues.

The CDR3 sequence is CASSLAVTGSSYEQYF. CDR3 DNA: TGTGCCAGCAGCTTGGCCGTAACAGGGAGTAGCTACGAGCAGTACTTC. The J gene is TRBJ2-7, the V gene TRBV5-5, with D maybe TRBD1 (6 bases). CDR3 size: 16 residues. Germline V gene lookup returns CDR1 SGHKS and CDR2 YYEKEE (reference sequence). The V and J ends lost 0 bases and 3 bases respectively, with 16 bases between them.

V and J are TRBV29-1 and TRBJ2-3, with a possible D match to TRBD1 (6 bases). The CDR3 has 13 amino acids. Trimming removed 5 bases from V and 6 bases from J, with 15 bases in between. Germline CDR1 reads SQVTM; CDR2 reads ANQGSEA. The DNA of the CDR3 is TGCAGCGTTTTTTCTGGGGGCCGCGATACGCAGTATTTT. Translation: CSVFSGGRDTQYF.

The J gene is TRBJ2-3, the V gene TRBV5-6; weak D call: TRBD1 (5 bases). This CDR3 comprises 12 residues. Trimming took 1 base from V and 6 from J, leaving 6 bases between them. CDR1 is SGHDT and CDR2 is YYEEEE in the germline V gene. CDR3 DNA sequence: TGTGCCAGCAGCTTGACAGGTGATACGCAGTATTTT. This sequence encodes CASSLTGDTQYF.

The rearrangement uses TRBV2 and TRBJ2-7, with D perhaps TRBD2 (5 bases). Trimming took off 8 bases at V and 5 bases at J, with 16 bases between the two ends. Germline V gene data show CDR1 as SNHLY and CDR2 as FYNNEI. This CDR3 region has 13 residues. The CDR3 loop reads CASSRGGSDEQYF. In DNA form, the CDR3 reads TGTGCCAGCTCCCGAGGAGGATCCGACGAGCAGTACTTC.

In DNA, the CDR3 is TGCGCCAGCAGTTTGCAGCGGGACCCTTCGGGCTATGGCTACACCTTC. It translates to CASSLQRDPSGYGYTF. This rearrangement joins TRBV4-1 to TRBJ1-2; D is perhaps TRBD1 (5 bases). The V end was cut by 6 bases, the J end by 4 bases, with 21 bases between. CDR1 MGHRA and CDR2 YSYEKL come from the germline V gene. CDR3 size: 16 residues.

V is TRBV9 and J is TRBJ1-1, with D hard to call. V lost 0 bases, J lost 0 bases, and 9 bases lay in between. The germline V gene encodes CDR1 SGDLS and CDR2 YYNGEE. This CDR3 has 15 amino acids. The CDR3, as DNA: TGTGCCAGCAGCGTAGCTCCCCCAGTGAACACTGAAGCTTTCTTT. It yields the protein CASSVAPPVNTEAFF.

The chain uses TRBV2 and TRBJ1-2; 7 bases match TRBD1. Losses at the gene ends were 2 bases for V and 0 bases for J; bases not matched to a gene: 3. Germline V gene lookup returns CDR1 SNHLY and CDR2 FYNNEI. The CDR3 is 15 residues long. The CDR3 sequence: CASSERQGPNYGYTF. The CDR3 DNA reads TGTGCCAGCAGTGAACGACAGGGTCCTAACTATGGCTACACCTTC.

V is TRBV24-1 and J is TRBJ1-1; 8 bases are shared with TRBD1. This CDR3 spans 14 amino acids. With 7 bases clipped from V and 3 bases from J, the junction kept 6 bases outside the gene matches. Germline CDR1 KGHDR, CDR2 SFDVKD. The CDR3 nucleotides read TGTGCCACCAGAACGGACAGGGAGGACACTGAAGCTTTCTTT. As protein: CATRTDREDTEAFF.

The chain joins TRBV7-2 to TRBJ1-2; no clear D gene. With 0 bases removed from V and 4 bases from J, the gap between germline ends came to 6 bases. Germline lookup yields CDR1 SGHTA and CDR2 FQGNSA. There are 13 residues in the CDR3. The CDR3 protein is CASSLAAGYGYTF. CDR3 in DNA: TGTGCCAGCAGCTTAGCCGCAGGCTATGGCTACACCTTC.

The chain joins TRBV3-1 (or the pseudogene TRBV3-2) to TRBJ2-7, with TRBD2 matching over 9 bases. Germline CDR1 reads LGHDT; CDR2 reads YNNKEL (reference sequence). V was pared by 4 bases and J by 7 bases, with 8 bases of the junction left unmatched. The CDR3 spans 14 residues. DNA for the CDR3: TGTGCCAGCAGCCCCCAAGCGGGGGGAGGTGAGCAGTACTTC. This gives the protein CASSPQAGGGEQYF.

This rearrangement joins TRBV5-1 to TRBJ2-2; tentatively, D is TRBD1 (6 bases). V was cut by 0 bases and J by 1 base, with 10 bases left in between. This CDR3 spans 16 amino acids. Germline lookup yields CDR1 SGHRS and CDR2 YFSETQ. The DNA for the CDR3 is TGCGCCAGCAGCTTGGGGACAGATTTGAACACCGGGGAGCTGTTTTTT. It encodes CASSLGTDLNTGELFF.

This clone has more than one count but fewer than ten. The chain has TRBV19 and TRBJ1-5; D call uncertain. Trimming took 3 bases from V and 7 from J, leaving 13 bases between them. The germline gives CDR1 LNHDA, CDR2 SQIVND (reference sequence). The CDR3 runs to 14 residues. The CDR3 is CASSIGPAGQPQHF. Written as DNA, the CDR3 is TGTGCCAGTAGTATCGGCCCGGCGGGCCAGCCCCAGCATTTT. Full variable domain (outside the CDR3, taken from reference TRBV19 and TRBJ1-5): DGGITQSPKYLFRKEGQNVTLSCEQNLNHDAMYWYRQDPGQGLRLIYYSQIVNDFQKGDIAEGYSVSREKKESFPLTVTSAQKNPTAFYLCASSIGPAGQPQHFGDGTRLSIL.

This CDR3 reads CASSSQDRGTYGYTF. The CDR3 coding sequence is TGTGCCAGCAGTTCTCAGGACAGGGGGACCTATGGCTACACCTTC. The chain recombines TRBV28 with TRBJ1-2; 10 positions match TRBD1. V lost 4 bases, J lost 4 bases, and 6 bases stayed unmatched. Germline V lookup: CDR1 MDHEN, CDR2 SYDVKM. CDR3 size: 15 residues.

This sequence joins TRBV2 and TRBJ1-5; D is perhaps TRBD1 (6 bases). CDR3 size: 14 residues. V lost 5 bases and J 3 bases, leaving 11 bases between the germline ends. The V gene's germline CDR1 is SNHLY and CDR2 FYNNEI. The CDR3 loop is CASSSSGVNQPQHF. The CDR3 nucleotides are TGTGCCAGCAGTTCCTCAGGGGTCAATCAGCCCCAGCATTTT.

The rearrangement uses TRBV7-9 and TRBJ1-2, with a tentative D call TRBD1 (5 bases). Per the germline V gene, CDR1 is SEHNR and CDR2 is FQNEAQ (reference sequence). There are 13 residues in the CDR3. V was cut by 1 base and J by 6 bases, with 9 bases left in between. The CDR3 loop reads CASSLETVHGYTF. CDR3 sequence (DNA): TGTGCCAGCAGCTTAGAGACAGTGCATGGCTACACCTTC.

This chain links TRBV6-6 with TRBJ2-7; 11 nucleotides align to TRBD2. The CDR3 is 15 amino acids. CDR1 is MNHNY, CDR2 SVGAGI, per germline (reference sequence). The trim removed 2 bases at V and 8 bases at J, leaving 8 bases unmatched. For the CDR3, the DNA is TGTGCCAGCAGTTACCCGACTAGCGGGGAGGGGAAGCAGTACTTC. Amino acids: CASSYPTSGEGKQYF.

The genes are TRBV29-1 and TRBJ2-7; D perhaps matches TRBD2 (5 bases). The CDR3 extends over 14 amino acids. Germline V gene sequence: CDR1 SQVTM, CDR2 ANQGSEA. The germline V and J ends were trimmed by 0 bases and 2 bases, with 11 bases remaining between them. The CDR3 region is CSVEDSRRAYEQYF. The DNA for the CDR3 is TGCAGCGTTGAAGATTCGAGGCGGGCCTACGAGCAGTACTTC.

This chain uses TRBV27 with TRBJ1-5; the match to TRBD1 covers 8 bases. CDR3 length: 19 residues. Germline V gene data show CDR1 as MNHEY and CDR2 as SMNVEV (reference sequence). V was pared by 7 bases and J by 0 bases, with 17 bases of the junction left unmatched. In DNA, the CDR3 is TGTGCCAGCACCCTACGGACAGGGAAGAGGGGCTATAGCAATCAGCCCCAGCATTTT. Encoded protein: CASTLRTGKRGYSNQPQHF.

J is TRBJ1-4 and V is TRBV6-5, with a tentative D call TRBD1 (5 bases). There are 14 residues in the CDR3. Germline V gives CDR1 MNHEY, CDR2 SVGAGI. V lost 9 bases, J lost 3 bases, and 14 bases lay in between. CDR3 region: CASTPGGANEKLFF. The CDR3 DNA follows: TGTGCCAGTACACCTGGGGGGGCTAATGAAAAACTGTTTTTT.

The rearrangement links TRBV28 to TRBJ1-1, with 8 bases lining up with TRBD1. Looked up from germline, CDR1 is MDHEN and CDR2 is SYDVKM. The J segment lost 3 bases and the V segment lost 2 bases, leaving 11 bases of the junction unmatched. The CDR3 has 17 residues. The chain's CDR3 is CASSLPGQGMRDTEAFF. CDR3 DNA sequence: TGTGCCAGCAGTTTACCCGGACAGGGTATGAGGGACACTGAAGCTTTCTTT.